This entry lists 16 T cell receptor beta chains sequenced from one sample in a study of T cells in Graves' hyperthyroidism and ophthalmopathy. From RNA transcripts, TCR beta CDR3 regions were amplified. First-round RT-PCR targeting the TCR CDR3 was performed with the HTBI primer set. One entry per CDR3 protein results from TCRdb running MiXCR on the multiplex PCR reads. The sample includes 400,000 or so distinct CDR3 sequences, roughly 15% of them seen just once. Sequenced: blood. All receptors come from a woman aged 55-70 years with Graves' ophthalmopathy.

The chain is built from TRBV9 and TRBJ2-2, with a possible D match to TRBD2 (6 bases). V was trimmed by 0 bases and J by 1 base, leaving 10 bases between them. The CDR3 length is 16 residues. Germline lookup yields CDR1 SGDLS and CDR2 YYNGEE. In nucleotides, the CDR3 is TGTGCCAGCAGCGTAGTAATGGGGGGGAACACCGGGGAGCTGTTTTTT. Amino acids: CASSVVMGGNTGELFF.

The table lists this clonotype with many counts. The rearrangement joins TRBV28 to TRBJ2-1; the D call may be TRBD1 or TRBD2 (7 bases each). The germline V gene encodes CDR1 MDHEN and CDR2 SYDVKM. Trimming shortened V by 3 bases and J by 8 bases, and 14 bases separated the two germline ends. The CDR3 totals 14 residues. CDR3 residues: CASSLREGAHEQFF. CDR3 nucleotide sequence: TGTGCCAGCAGTTTGAGGGAGGGGGCCCATGAGCAGTTCTTC.

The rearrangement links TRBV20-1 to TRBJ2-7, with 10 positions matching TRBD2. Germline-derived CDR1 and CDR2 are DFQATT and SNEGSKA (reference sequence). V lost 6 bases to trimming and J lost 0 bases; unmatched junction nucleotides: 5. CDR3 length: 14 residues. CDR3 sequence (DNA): TGCAGTGCAGAAGGACTAGCGGACTCCTACGAGCAGTACTTC. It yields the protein CSAEGLADSYEQYF.

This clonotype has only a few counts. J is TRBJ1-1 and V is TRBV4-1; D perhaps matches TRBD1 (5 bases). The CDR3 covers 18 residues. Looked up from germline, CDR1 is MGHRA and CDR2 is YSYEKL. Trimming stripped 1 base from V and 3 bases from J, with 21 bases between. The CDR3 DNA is TGCGCCAGCAGCCAAGCCCCGGGGAGGGGCCGGGGGGACACTGAAGCTTTCTTT. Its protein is CASSQAPGRGRGDTEAFF.

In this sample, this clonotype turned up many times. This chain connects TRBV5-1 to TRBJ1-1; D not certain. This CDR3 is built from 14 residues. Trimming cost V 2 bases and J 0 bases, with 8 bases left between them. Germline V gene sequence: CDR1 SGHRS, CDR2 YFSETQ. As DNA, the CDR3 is TGCGCCAGCAGCTTCCCCGATATGAACACTGAAGCTTTCTTT. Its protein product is CASSFPDMNTEAFF.

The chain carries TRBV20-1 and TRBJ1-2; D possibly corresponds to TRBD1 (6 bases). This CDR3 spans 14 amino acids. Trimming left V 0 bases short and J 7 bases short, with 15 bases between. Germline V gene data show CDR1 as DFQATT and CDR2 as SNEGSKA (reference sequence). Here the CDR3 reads CSAREIGGRGGYTF. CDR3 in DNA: TGCAGTGCTAGAGAAATAGGGGGGCGCGGTGGCTACACCTTC.

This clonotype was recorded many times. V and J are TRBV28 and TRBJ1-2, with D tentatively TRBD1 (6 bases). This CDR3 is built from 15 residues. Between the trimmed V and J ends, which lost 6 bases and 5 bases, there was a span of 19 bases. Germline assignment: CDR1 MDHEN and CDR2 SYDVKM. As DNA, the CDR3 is TGTGCCAGCAGGGAAAACCCGACAGGTTCTTATGGCTACACCTTC. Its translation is CASRENPTGSYGYTF.

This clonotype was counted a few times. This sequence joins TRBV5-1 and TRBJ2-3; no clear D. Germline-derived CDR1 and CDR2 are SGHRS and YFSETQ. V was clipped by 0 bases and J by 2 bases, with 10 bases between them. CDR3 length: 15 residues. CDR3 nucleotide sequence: TGCGCCAGCAGCTTGGACACACGGGCCACAGATACGCAGTATTTT. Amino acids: CASSLDTRATDTQYF.

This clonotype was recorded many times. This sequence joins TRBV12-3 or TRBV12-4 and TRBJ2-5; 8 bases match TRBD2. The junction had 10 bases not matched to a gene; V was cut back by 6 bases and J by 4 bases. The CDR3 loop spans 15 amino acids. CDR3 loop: CASSRQAGAGETQYF. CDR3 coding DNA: TGTGCCAGCAGCCGACAAGCGGGAGCCGGAGAGACCCAGTACTTC.

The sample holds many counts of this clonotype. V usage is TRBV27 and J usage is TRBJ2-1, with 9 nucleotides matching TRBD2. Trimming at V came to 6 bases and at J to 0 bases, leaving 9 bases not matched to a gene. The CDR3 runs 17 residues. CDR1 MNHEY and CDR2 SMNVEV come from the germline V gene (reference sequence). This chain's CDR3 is CASRVAGDKSSYNEQFF. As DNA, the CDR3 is TGTGCCAGCAGAGTAGCGGGGGATAAAAGCTCCTACAATGAGCAGTTCTTC.

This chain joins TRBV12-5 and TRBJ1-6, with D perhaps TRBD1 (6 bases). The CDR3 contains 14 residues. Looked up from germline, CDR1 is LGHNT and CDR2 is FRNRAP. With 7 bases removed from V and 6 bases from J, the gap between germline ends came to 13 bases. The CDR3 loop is CASAPDRSNSPLHF. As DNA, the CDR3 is TGTGCTAGTGCTCCCGACAGGAGTAATTCACCCCTCCACTTT.

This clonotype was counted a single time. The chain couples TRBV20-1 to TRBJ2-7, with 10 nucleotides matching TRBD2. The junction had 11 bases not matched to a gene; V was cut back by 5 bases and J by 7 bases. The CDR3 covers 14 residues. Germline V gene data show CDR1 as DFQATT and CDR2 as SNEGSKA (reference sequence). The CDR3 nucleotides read TGCAGTGCTTTGGGGCTAGCGGGAGCTGGGGAGCAGTACTTC. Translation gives CSALGLAGAGEQYF.

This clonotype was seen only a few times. This chain's CDR3 is CASNHPGGPFEQYF. The CDR3 coding sequence is TGTGCCAGCAACCATCCGGGGGGGCCTTTCGAGCAGTACTTC. The rearrangement uses TRBV7-9 and TRBJ2-7, with TRBD2 matching over 8 bases. Trimming cost V 7 bases and J 6 bases; bases outside gene matches: 11. The CDR3 is 14 residues long. In germline, CDR1 is SEHNR, CDR2 FQNEAQ (reference sequence).

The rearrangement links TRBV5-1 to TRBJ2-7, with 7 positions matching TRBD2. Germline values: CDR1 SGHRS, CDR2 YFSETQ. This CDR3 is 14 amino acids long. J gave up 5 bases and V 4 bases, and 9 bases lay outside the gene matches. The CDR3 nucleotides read TGCGCCAGCAGCCAACAAGCGGGATCGGACGAGCAGTACTTC. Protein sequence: CASSQQAGSDEQYF.

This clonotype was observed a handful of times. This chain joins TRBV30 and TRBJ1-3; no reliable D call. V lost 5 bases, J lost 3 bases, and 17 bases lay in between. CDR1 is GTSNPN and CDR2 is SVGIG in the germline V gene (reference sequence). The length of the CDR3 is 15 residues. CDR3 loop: CAWHLAGRLGNTIYF. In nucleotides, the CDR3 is TGTGCCTGGCACTTAGCCGGGAGACTTGGAAACACCATATATTTT.

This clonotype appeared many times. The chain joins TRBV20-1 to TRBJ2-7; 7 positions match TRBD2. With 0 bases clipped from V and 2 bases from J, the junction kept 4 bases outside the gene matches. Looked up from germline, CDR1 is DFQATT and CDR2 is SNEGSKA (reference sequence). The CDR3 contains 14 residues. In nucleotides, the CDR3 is TGCAGTGCTAGAGATTCGGGAGGTACCTACGAGCAGTACTTC. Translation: CSARDSGGTYEQYF.